This passage covers 6 T cell receptor beta chains from one sample sequenced in a study of cytomegalovirus exposure and HLA in healthy donors. PCR was performed using 60 Vbeta and 13 Jbeta primers. Using immunoSEQ multiplex PCR, the repertoire was profiled, and TCRdb retains in-frame clones only, with some absent. The table shows 200,000 or so clones, with more than 75% occurring only once. Sequenced material: PBMCs. The source of these receptors is a woman aged 50 to 65 in good health and CMV-seropositive.

The rearrangement links TRBV5-4 to TRBJ2-5, with 7 bases aligning to TRBD2. This CDR3 has 15 residues. CDR1 SGHNT and CDR2 YYREEE come from the germline V gene (reference sequence). V lost 1 base to trimming and J lost 5 bases; unmatched junction nucleotides: 8. The chain's CDR3 is CASSLPGGRGETQYF. CDR3 nucleotide sequence: TGTGCCAGCAGCTTGCCGGGGGGTCGGGGGGAGACCCAGTACTTC.

V gene TRBV5-1 combines with J gene TRBJ1-3; D might be TRBD1 (5 bases). The CDR3 runs 16 residues. Germline CDR1 SGHRS, CDR2 YFSETQ. The V end was cut by 7 bases, the J end by 0 bases, with 17 bases between. In DNA form, the CDR3 reads TGCGCCAGCCCACTCGGGGGGGGGTTCTCTGGAAACACCATATATTTT. Its translation: CASPLGGGFSGNTIYF.

A single count supports this clone. The chain links TRBV5-1 to TRBJ2-7, with 8 bases aligning to TRBD1. V lost 4 bases to trimming and J lost 2 bases; unmatched junction nucleotides: 5. The CDR3 runs 14 residues. Germline loops: CDR1 SGHRS, CDR2 YFSETQ. The CDR3 region is CASSVDRATYEQYF. The CDR3 nucleotides read TGCGCCAGCAGCGTGGACAGGGCCACCTACGAGCAGTACTTC.

This clone appeared a few times. V gene TRBV4-2 combines with J gene TRBJ2-5; 7 bases are a match to TRBD2. V shed 0 bases and J 2 bases; nucleotides not matched to a gene: 3. The germline gives CDR1 LGHNA, CDR2 YNFKEQ. CDR3 length: 15 residues. CDR3 loop: CASSQEGRGQETQYF. CDR3 in DNA: TGTGCCAGCAGCCAAGAAGGGCGGGGGCAAGAGACCCAGTACTTC.

The table lists this clone with a count of one. The rearrangement links TRBV4-2 to TRBJ2-7; TRBD2 is a possible D gene (5 bases). The CDR3 consists of 15 residues. CDR1 and CDR2 (germline): LGHNA, YNFKEQ. V was clipped by 1 base and J by 6 bases, with 16 bases between them. CDR3 sequence (DNA): TGTGCCAGCAGCCAAGTGAGAGGGTTGTTCTGCGAGCAGTACTTC. Its translation: CASSQVRGLFCEQYF.

V gene TRBV6-5 combines with J gene TRBJ1-1, with D hard to call. The germline V and J ends were trimmed by 9 bases and 0 bases, with 11 bases remaining between them. The CDR3 runs 13 residues. Germline V gene lookup returns CDR1 MNHEY and CDR2 SVGAGI. The DNA for the CDR3 is TGTGCCAGTCGAGGTCCTTTGAACACTGAAGCTTTCTTT. Translation: CASRGPLNTEAFF.